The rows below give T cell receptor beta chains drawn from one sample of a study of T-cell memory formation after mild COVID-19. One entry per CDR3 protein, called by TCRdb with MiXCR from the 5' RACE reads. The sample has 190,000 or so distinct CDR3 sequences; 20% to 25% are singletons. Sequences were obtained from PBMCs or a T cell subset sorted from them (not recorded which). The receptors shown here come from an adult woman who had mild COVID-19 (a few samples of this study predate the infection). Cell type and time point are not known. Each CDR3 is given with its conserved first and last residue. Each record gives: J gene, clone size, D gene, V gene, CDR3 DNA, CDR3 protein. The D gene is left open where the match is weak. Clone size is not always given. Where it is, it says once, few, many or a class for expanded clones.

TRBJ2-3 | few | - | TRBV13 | TGTGCCAGCGCTCAACGGGATACGCAGTATTTT | CASAQRDTQYF
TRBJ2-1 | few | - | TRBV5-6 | TGTGCCAGCAGCTTGTATGCAGGTCATGAGCAGTTCTTC | CASSLYAGHEQFF
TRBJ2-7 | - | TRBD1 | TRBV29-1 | TGCAGCGTTGAAGGGGATTGGGACAGGGGAAACTACGAGCAGTACTTC | CSVEGDWDRGNYEQYF
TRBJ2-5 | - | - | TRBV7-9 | TGTGCCAGCAGCCCCGCGGAAGGGTATGGGGAGACCCAGTACTTC | CASSPAEGYGETQYF
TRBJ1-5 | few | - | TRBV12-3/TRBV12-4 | TGTGCCAGCAGAGACAGGTCTAGCAATCAGCCCCAGCATTTT | CASRDRSSNQPQHF
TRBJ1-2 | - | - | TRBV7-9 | TGTGCCAGCAGCTTAGGGGGGTTCAACTATGGCTACACCTTC | CASSLGGFNYGYTF
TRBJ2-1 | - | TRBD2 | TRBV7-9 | TGTGCCAGCAGCTTCCGGGGGGGCTACAATGAGCAGTTCTTC | CASSFRGGYNEQFF
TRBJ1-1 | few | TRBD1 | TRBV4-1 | TGCGCCAGCAGCCAAGATCCTGGGACAGGGGGCTTAAACACTGAAGCTTTCTTT | CASSQDPGTGGLNTEAFF
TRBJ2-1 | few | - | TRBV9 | TGTGCCAGCAGCGTAGGGTGGGGAAGTAGCAATGAGCAGTTCTTC | CASSVGWGSSNEQFF
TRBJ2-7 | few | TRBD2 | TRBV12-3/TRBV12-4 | TGTGCCAGCAGTTCCCTGAGCCCGACTAGCTTTATCTACGAGCAGTACTTC | CASSSLSPTSFIYEQYF
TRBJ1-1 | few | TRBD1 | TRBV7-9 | TGTGCCAGCAGCCCGACAGGGCGGGGAGCTTTCTTT | CASSPTGRGAFF
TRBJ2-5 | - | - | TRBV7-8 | TGTGCCAGCAGCTTAAGAGGGATTAGCGGTGAAGGGGAGACCCAGTACTTC | CASSLRGISGEGETQYF
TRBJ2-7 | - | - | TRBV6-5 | TGTGCCAGCAGTTACTCGATAGGGAGTGGAAGCTACGAGCAGTACTTC | CASSYSIGSGSYEQYF
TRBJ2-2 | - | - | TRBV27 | TGTGCCAGCAGTCCCCCAGGGGGGGGAGGCACCGGGGAGCTGTTTTTT | CASSPPGGGGTGELFF
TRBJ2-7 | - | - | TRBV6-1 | TGTGCCAGCAGTGACGGAAATGGGGCCCTCTACGAGCAGTACTTC | CASSDGNGALYEQYF
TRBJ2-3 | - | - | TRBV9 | TGTGCCAGCAGCGTAGGAAAGGCGATCACAGATACGCAGTATTTT | CASSVGKAITDTQYF
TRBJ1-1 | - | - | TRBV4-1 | TGCGCCAGCAGCCAAGATATCGGACTTTCTGAAGCTTTCTTT | CASSQDIGLSEAFF
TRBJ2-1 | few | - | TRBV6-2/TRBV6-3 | TGTGCCAGCAGTTACCGGGACTACAATGAGCAGTTCTTC | CASSYRDYNEQFF
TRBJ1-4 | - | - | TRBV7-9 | TGTGCCAGCAGCCCCGTGGGTAAATCGAAACCTAATGAAAAACTGTTTTTT | CASSPVGKSKPNEKLFF
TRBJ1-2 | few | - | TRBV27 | TGTGCCAGCAGTTTATCTCCAGGCAACTATGGCTACACCTTC | CASSLSPGNYGYTF
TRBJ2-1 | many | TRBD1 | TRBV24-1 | TGTGCCACCAGTACAGGGGGCATAGGGAATGAGCAGTTCTTC | CATSTGGIGNEQFF
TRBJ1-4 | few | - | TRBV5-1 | TGCGCCAGCAGCTTGGAGACAGGAACCAATGAAAAACTGTTTTTT | CASSLETGTNEKLFF
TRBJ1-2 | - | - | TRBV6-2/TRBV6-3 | TGTGCCAGCATGGGGGAGACAGGACGCTCCTCCTATGGCTACACCTTC | CASMGETGRSSYGYTF
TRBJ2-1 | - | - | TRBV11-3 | TGTGCCAGCAGCCCTCGCTTGAGCAATGAGCAGTTCTTC | CASSPRLSNEQFF
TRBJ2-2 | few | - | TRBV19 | TGTGCCAGTAGTACCCAGAGGTGGGAGAACACCGGGGAGCTGTTTTTT | CASSTQRWENTGELFF
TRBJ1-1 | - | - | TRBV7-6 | TGTGCCAGCAGCTTATCCCGTGGGGGTTGGTCGGAAGCTTTCTTT | CASSLSRGGWSEAFF
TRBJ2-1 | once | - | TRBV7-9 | TGTGCCAGCAGCCCGGTCGTCTCCTACAATGAGCAGTTCTTC | CASSPVVSYNEQFF
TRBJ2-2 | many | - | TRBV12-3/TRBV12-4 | TGTGCCAGCAGTTTCCCCACCGGGGAGCTGTTTTTT | CASSFPTGELFF
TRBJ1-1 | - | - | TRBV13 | TGTGCCAGCAGCCCGGGACGGCTAAACTCTGAAGCTTTCTTT | CASSPGRLNSEAFF
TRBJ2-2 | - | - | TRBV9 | TGTGCCAGCAGCGTAGGGGGGAACACCGGGGAGCTGTTTTTT | CASSVGGNTGELFF
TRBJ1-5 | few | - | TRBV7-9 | TGTGCCAGCAGCCGAGGCGGAGTCGGACGCGGCAATCAGCCCCAGCATTTT | CASSRGGVGRGNQPQHF
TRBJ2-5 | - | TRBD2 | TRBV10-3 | TGTGCCATCAGTGAGTTGGTAGCGGGAGTGGGGTCGGAGACCCAGTACTTC | CAISELVAGVGSETQYF
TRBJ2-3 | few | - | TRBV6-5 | TGTGCCAGCAGCAAAACTAAGCCAGATACGCAGTATTTT | CASSKTKPDTQYF
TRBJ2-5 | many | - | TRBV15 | TGTGCCACCAGTGACCATGAGACCCAGTACTTC | CATSDHETQYF
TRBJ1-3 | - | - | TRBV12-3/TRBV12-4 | TGTGCCAGCAGTCCCCGGAATTTTCACAGGGATCCACACTCTGGAAACACCATATATTTT | CASSPRNFHRDPHSGNTIYF
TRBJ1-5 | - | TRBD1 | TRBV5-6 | TGTGCCAGCAGTTACAGGGGGCTGGGTCAGCCCCAGCATTTT | CASSYRGLGQPQHF
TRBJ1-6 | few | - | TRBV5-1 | TGCGCCAGCGCCTACACCACAGGGTTACGGAAACCCCTCCACTTT | CASAYTTGLRKPLHF
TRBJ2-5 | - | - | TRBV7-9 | TGTGCCAGCAGCTTAGAGGGACGGCCAGGGATTGAGGGAGAGACCCAGTACTTC | CASSLEGRPGIEGETQYF
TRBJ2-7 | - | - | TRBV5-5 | TGTGCCAGCAGCCCACTTATAGACAGGTCCACCTGCTTC | CASSPLIDRSTCF
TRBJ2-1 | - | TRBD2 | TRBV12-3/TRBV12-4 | TGTGCCAGCAGTTTACCGGGACTAGTGATTGAGCAGTTCTTC | CASSLPGLVIEQFF
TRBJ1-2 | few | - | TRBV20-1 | TGCAGTGCTAGAGATCCCGGGAGTGGTGGCTACACCTTC | CSARDPGSGGYTF
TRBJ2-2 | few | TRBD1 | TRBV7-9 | TGTGCCAGCAGCCCTTCACAGGGGGACACCGGGGAGCTGTTTTTT | CASSPSQGDTGELFF
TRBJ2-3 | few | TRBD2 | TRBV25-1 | TGTGCCTCCTCAGCCGGCGGGGGGTCAGATACGCAGTATTTT | CASSAGGGSDTQYF
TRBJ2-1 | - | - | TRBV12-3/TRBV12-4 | TGTGCCAGCAGTTTAAGTTCGATTCCCAGGCAGTTCTTC | CASSLSSIPRQFF
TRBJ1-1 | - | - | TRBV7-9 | TGTGTCGGGGGCTGGAACACTGAAGCTTTCTTT | CVGGWNTEAFF
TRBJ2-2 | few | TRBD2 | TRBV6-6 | TGTGCCAGCAGCGCCATTCCGGGACTAGCGGGGGGGAACACCGGGGAGCTGTTTTTT | CASSAIPGLAGGNTGELFF
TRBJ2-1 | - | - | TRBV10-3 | TGTGCCATCAGTGAGCCGCAGGGGTCCTACAATGAGCAGTTCTTC | CAISEPQGSYNEQFF
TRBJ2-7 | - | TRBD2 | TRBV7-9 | TGTGCCAGCAGCTTAGCTCTGGCGGCTAGCGGGGACGAAGACGAGCAGTACTTC | CASSLALAASGDEDEQYF
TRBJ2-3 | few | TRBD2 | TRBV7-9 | TGTGCCAGCAGCTTATATGTAGCGGGGGGCACAGATACGCAGTATTTT | CASSLYVAGGTDTQYF
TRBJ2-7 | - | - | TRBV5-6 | TGTGCCAGCAGCTTGGACAGGGACTCCTACGAGCAGTACTTC | CASSLDRDSYEQYF
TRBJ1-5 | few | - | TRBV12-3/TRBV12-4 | TGTGCCAGCAGTTTGGTTTTGGGCAATCAGCCCCAGCATTTT | CASSLVLGNQPQHF
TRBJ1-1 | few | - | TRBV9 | TGTGCCAGCAGCGTAGTGGCCGACACTGAAGCTTTCTTT | CASSVVADTEAFF
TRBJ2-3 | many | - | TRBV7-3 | TGTGCCAGCAGCTTAATTAGCGAAGATACGCAGTATTTT | CASSLISEDTQYF
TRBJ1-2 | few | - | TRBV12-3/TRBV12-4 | TGTGCCAGCAGTCGAACAGGGTCCTATGGCTACACCTTC | CASSRTGSYGYTF
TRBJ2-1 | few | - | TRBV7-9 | TGTGCCAGCAGCCCCTCCCTCTTCGAGGAGCAGTTCTTC | CASSPSLFEEQFF